This TCR beta chain was captured in a study of blood T cell repertoires in COVID-19. Across the whole study: Samples taken during acute and convalescent COVID-19 were collected in the United States, Italy and Spain. T cells, B-cell-depleted T cells, or PBMCs provided the cDNA or gDNA that served as material.

The CDR3 length is 14 residues. Deletions cut 3 bases from V and 5 bases from J, with 11 bases between. Looked up from germline, CDR1 is SGHDT and CDR2 is YYEEEE. The sample holds one count of this clone. As handled by the study authors: Estimated nucleated cell counts came from reference gene primer amplification. Some clones are missing from TCRdb's copy, which holds only in-frame ones; the method was immunoSEQ multiplex PCR. V and J calls plus clone size are reproduced from that table; the DNA served to infer D and trimming. The profile shows some 300,000 clones, about 85% of them singletons. This TCR was recovered from a woman in her forties or fifties with active or convalescent COVID-19. Source material: peripheral blood. The chain recombines TRBV5-6 with TRBJ1-4; D remains unclear. CDR3 bases: TGTGCCAGCAGCTACGGACGAGGGAATGAAAAACTGTTTTTT. Translated, it gives CASSYGRGNEKLFF.